A selection of T cell receptor beta chains follows, all from one sample in a study of T cells in Graves' hyperthyroidism and ophthalmopathy. One entry per CDR3 protein results from TCRdb running MiXCR on the multiplex PCR reads. Here the sample spans hundreds of thousands of distinct CDR3 sequences, 40% to 55% being singletons. The sequenced sample was peripheral blood or thyroid tissue (not recorded which). The source is an adult man with Graves' disease, either hyperthyroidism or ophthalmopathy (not recorded which). Each CDR3 is given with its conserved first and last residue. The D gene is left open where the match is weak. Some rows have no size entry. The others give once, few or many, or a class for an expanded clone.

size	J	V	D	DNA	CDR3
-	TRBJ1-1	TRBV12-3/TRBV12-4	-	TGTGCCAGCACCGAGGGCAGGGGAACTGAAGCTTTCTTT	CASTEGRGTEAFF
-	TRBJ2-7	TRBV7-9	TRBD2	TGTGCCAGCCACCAGACTAGCAGGATTGGCGAGCAGTACTTC	CASHQTSRIGEQYF
-	TRBJ2-1	TRBV25-1	-	TGTGCCAGCAGTCTGGGAGGCTACAATGAGCAGTTCTTC	CASSLGGYNEQFF
once	TRBJ2-7	TRBV29-1	TRBD1	TGCAGCGTTGAATATTGGACAGGGGGGGACAGGAAGACCTACGAGCAGTACTTC	CSVEYWTGGDRKTYEQYF
-	TRBJ2-6	TRBV2	TRBD1	TGTGCCAGCAGTGCGGACGCGGGGACAGGAACCTCTGGGGCCAACGTCCTGACTTTC	CASSADAGTGTSGANVLTF
-	TRBJ2-6	TRBV7-2	-	TGTGCCAGCAGCTTAGCGTCAGGGGCCAGCAGTCTACCTCCCTCTGGGGCCAACGTCCTGACTTTC	CASSLASGASSLPPSGANVLTF
-	TRBJ1-2	TRBV2	TRBD1	TGTGCCAGCAGTGAAGGAAGTAACAGGGACAGGGGATTTGCCTTC	CASSEGSNRDRGFAF
few	TRBJ2-2	TRBV7-8	TRBD2	TGTGCCAGCAGCAGTCGACTAGCGGGGGGAACCGGGGAGCTGTTTTTT	CASSSRLAGGTGELFF
many	TRBJ1-2	TRBV10-2	-	TGCGCCAGCGGTCGCTCTCGGGGCTACACCTTC	CASGRSRGYTF
many	TRBJ1-2	TRBV29-1	-	TGCAGCGTTGAAGAGGGCATTCGAGGCTACACCTTC	CSVEEGIRGYTF
-	TRBJ2-7	TRBV20-1	TRBD1	TGCAGTGCTAGAGAAACAGGGGCCTCCTACGAGCAGTACTTC	CSARETGASYEQYF
-	TRBJ1-4	TRBV2	TRBD1	TGTGCCAGCACCGTAGGACAGGGACTCGCTGAAAAACTGTTTTTT	CASTVGQGLAEKLFF
-	TRBJ2-2	TRBV19	TRBD2	TGTGCCAGTAGTCCCAGACTAGCGGGGAACACCGGGGAGCTGTTTTTT	CASSPRLAGNTGELFF
-	TRBJ1-1	TRBV19	-	TGTGCCAGTAGTATGGGGGCGAACACTGAAGCTTTCTTT	CASSMGANTEAFF
many	TRBJ2-7	TRBV20-1	TRBD1	TGCAGTGCTAGAGGGGGACAGGGTGGCGAGCAGTACTTC	CSARGGQGGEQYF
-	TRBJ1-5	TRBV6-1	TRBD1	TGTGCCAGCAGCCAGCAAGGGGGCAGGAGCAATCAGCCCCAGCATTTT	CASSQQGGRSNQPQHF
few	TRBJ1-2	TRBV2	-	TGTGCCAGCAGTGATATCTTCTTAGGGAATGGCTACACCTTC	CASSDIFLGNGYTF
few	TRBJ1-2	TRBV19	-	TGTGCCGGGTCCTATGGCTACACCTTC	CAGSYGYTF
-	TRBJ1-3	TRBV15	-	TGTGCCACCAGAGGACGGGGGAAGAACACCATATATTTT	CATRGRGKNTIYF
many	TRBJ1-5	TRBV12-3/TRBV12-4	-	TGTGCCAGCAGTTTAATGCGACTCAATCAGCCCCAGCATTTT	CASSLMRLNQPQHF
-	TRBJ1-1	TRBV20-1	-	TGCAGTGCCAAACGTGGCGGGGGGACATTT	CSAKRGGGTF
few	TRBJ1-5	TRBV6-5	TRBD1	TGTGCCAGCAGTTACACAGGACAGGTCCTTCGCAATCAGCCCCAGCATTTT	CASSYTGQVLRNQPQHF
many	TRBJ1-4	TRBV7-2	TRBD1	TGTGCCAGCAGCTTAGGAGGGACAGCTAATGAAAAACTGTTTTTT	CASSLGGTANEKLFF
-	TRBJ1-5	TRBV12-3/TRBV12-4	-	TGTGCCAGCAGTTACAGGGCATCTCAGCCCCAGCATTTT	CASSYRASQPQHF
once	TRBJ2-5	TRBV20-1	-	TGCAGTGCACGGGACGGAAAGACCCAGTACTTC	CSARDGKTQYF
few	TRBJ1-2	TRBV6-4	-	TGTGCCACCGACAGCTATGGCTACACCTTC	CATDSYGYTF
-	TRBJ1-2	TRBV12-5	TRBD1	TGTGCTAGTGGACGATCAACAGGGGGCCAAGGTGGCTACACCTTC	CASGRSTGGQGGYTF
many	TRBJ2-7	TRBV29-1	TRBD1	TGCAGCGTTGAAAAGCGAGACAGGGTATACGAGCAGTACTTC	CSVEKRDRVYEQYF
few	TRBJ1-4	TRBV14	-	TGTGCCAGCAGCCAAGCCCAAGTTGGGGTAAAACTGTTTTTT	CASSQAQVGVKLFF
-	TRBJ1-4	TRBV12-3/TRBV12-4	-	TGTGCCAGCAGTGAGGGGACACTTGAAAAACTGTTTTTT	CASSEGTLEKLFF
many	TRBJ2-5	TRBV7-2	TRBD2	TGTGCCAGCAGCTTGGGACTAGCGGGGGCCCAAGAGACCCAGTACTTC	CASSLGLAGAQETQYF
many	TRBJ1-4	TRBV7-9	TRBD1	TGTGCCAGCAGCTTTGAGGGACAGGGGGCGAGAGAAAAACTGTTTTTT	CASSFEGQGAREKLFF